The rows below give T cell receptor beta chains drawn from one sample of a study of T cell repertoires in cytomegalovirus infection. The antigens these receptors bind are not known. TCRdb processed the reads anew with MiXCR; each CDR3 protein has one entry. The sample lists some 500,000 distinct CDR3 sequences, 30% to 40% seen once, with roughly 15% in the top ten. The sample consisted of cultured PBMCs, taken from culture after CMV antigen stimulation. The source of these receptors is a human donor in good health (CMV status not recorded). Some clones in this sample may be carry-over from other donors' samples. The CDR3 runs from the conserved cysteine through the conserved F or W. A D gene is named only where the DNA matches it firmly. Clone size appears in some rows only: once, few, many, or a class for an expanded clone.

TRBV7-9	few	TRBJ2-1	TRBD2	CANHRAGGNEQFF	TGTGCCAACCACAGGGCGGGGGGGAATGAGCAGTTCTTC
TRBV19	many	TRBJ1-1	.	CASSIDRGNTEAFF	TGTGCCAGTAGTATAGATCGGGGGAACACTGAAGCTTTCTTT
TRBV5-4	once	TRBJ1-2	.	CASSLDRGGSGYTF	TGTGCCAGCAGCTTGGATCGGGGAGGGAGTGGCTACACCTTC
TRBV20-1	.	TRBJ2-7	TRBD2	CSAIAGVDEQYF	TGCAGTGCTATCGCGGGAGTTGACGAGCAGTACTTC
TRBV3-1	.	TRBJ1-1	TRBD1	CASSSTGRRGEAFF	TGTGCCAGCAGTTCGACAGGGAGGAGGGGTGAAGCTTTCTTT
TRBV7-2	many	TRBJ2-5	.	CASSSRGGGETQYF	TGTGCCAGCAGCTCCAGGGGTGGCGGTGAGACCCAGTACTTC
TRBV9	few	TRBJ2-5	.	CASSHPDYAPTETQYF	TGTGCCAGCAGCCACCCGGACTATGCGCCAACAGAGACCCAGTACTTC
TRBV4-2	.	TRBJ1-5	.	CASSQDAGNQPQHF	TGTGCCAGCAGCCAAGACGCGGGCAATCAGCCCCAGCATTTT
TRBV7-6	few	TRBJ1-4	.	CASSRARNEKLFF	TGTGCTAGCAGCCGCGCCAGGAATGAAAAACTGTTTTTT
TRBV3-1	.	TRBJ1-2	.	CASSQDLVRNYGYTF	TGTGCCAGCAGCCAAGATCTGGTAAGGAACTATGGCTACACCTTC
TRBV6-2/TRBV6-3	few	TRBJ2-4	TRBD1	CASSYQGAGADIQYF	TGTGCCAGCAGTTACCAGGGGGCTGGGGCGGACATTCAGTACTTC
TRBV7-2	.	TRBJ1-2	TRBD1	CASRPSGTGGRGYTF	TGTGCCAGCAGACCCTCCGGGACAGGGGGCAGGGGCTACACCTTC
TRBV10-3	.	TRBJ1-2	.	CAISESSRAYGYTF	TGTGCCATCAGTGAGTCAAGCCGGGCCTATGGCTACACCTTC
TRBV12-3/TRBV12-4	.	TRBJ1-2	.	CASSAPGLANYGYTF	TGTGCCAGCAGTGCCCCGGGACTGGCTAACTATGGCTACACCTTC
TRBV28	.	TRBJ2-7	TRBD2	CASFQAASGSSYEQYF	TGTGCCAGCTTTCAGGCGGCTAGCGGGAGCTCTTACGAGCAGTACTTC
TRBV10-3	once	TRBJ2-2	TRBD2	CAIRPGLADTGELFF	TGTGCCATCAGACCGGGACTAGCGGACACCGGGGAGCTGTTTTTT
TRBV4-1	.	TRBJ2-7	.	CASSHPYGEQYF	TGCGCCAGCAGCCATCCGTACGGCGAGCAGTACTTC
TRBV7-2	few	TRBJ1-4	.	CASSGAPGREKLFF	TGTGCCAGCAGCGGAGCCCCAGGGAGAGAAAAACTGTTTTTT
TRBV7-2	.	TRBJ2-3	TRBD1	CASSSINRGTQEYF	TGTGCCAGCAGCTCAATAAACAGGGGGACTCAGGAGTATTTT
TRBV7-2	.	TRBJ2-7	TRBD2	CASSLQTGGLGLREQYF	TGTGCCAGCAGCTTACAAACGGGAGGGCTGGGGTTGCGGGAGCAGTACTTC
TRBV28	.	TRBJ1-3	.	CASRGHDSVSGNTIYF	TGTGCCAGCAGAGGGCACGACAGTGTCTCTGGAAACACCATATATTTT
TRBV4-1	.	TRBJ2-7	TRBD2	CASSQVTSGSYEQYF	TGCGCCAGCAGCCAAGTGACTAGCGGGAGCTACGAGCAGTACTTC
TRBV4-1	few	TRBJ2-2	TRBD2	CASSQAAQWGGTGELFF	TGCGCCAGCAGCCAAGCAGCCCAATGGGGGGGCACCGGGGAGCTGTTTTTT
TRBV20-1	.	TRBJ2-5	TRBD2	CSASSTSGETQYF	TGCAGTGCTAGTTCGACTAGCGGAGAGACCCAGTACTTC
TRBV19	.	TRBJ1-1	.	CASSPRTFDTEAFF	TGTGCCAGTAGTCCCCGGACGTTCGACACTGAAGCTTTCTTT
TRBV7-8	.	TRBJ1-1	.	CASSAGPIGEAFF	TGTGCCAGCAGCGCGGGTCCTATTGGGGAAGCTTTCTTT
TRBV4-3	.	TRBJ2-5	.	CASSQELHSQTQYF	TGCGCCAGCAGCCAAGAGCTTCATAGCCAGACCCAGTACTTC
TRBV11-2	few	TRBJ2-5	.	CASSLDLGTKETQYF	TGTGCCAGCAGCTTAGATCTAGGGACGAAAGAGACCCAGTACTTC
TRBV11-2	.	TRBJ2-3	.	CASSLEQGYSTDTQYF	TGTGCCAGCAGCTTGGAGCAAGGGTACAGCACAGATACGCAGTATTTT
TRBV20-1	few	TRBJ1-1	.	CSATGSRAEAFF	TGCAGTGCCACCGGGTCACGCGCTGAAGCTTTCTTT
TRBV20-1	.	TRBJ2-2	.	CSARGAPEGTGELFF	TGCAGTGCTAGAGGGGCACCCGAGGGCACCGGGGAGCTGTTTTTT
TRBV4-3	.	TRBJ2-7	TRBD2	CASSQDRGAGLAGSYEQYF	TGCGCCAGCAGCCAAGACAGGGGCGCGGGACTAGCGGGATCCTACGAGCAGTACTTC
TRBV7-8	.	TRBJ2-3	TRBD2	CASSLSPTSGGTDTQYF	TGTGCCAGCAGCTTATCGCCGACTAGCGGGGGCACAGATACGCAGTATTTT
TRBV19	.	TRBJ2-7	.	CASSIDLGVVYPAEQYF	TGTGCCAGTAGTATAGATCTCGGAGTTGTCTACCCGGCTGAGCAGTACTTC
TRBV10-3	.	TRBJ2-5	.	CAITRDLAETQYF	TGTGCCATCACCCGGGACTTAGCAGAGACCCAGTACTTC
TRBV10-3	.	TRBJ1-1	.	CATEGGGTEAFF	TGTGCCACCGAGGGGGGTGGAACTGAAGCTTTCTTT
TRBV11-2	.	TRBJ2-1	TRBD2	CASSLGPGTSGYEQFF	TGTGCCAGCAGCTTAGGCCCCGGGACTAGCGGGTATGAGCAGTTCTTC
TRBV7-9	.	TRBJ2-5	TRBD2	CASSSYPTGLAGAETQYF	TGTGCCAGCAGCTCATACCCCACAGGACTAGCGGGGGCAGAGACCCAGTACTTC
TRBV24-1	few	TRBJ2-1	TRBD2	CATSDPNPTSGYYNEQFF	TGTGCCACCAGTGATCCTAATCCGACTAGCGGTTACTACAATGAGCAGTTCTTC
TRBV7-9	.	TRBJ2-1	.	CASSPPLLGTVNEQFF	TGTGCCAGCAGCCCACCCCTCTTGGGGACGGTGAATGAGCAGTTCTTC
TRBV7-2	.	TRBJ2-1	.	CASSLAPGEQFF	TGTGCCAGCAGCTTAGCGCCGGGTGAGCAGTTCTTC
TRBV27	.	TRBJ2-1	.	CASNAGGSYNEQFF	TGTGCCAGCAATGCCGGGGGTTCCTACAATGAGCAGTTCTTC
TRBV10-3	.	TRBJ2-5	.	CAISHEGGQETQYF	TGTGCCATCAGTCATGAGGGAGGCCAAGAGACCCAGTACTTC
TRBV19	few	TRBJ1-2	.	CASSIPTNRGRGYGYTF	TGTGCCAGTAGTATACCTACGAACCGAGGAAGGGGCTATGGCTACACCTTC
TRBV7-2	few	TRBJ2-5	TRBD1	CASSFVAGQGRETQYF	TGTGCCAGCAGCTTTGTGGCGGGACAGGGGAGGGAGACCCAGTACTTC
TRBV27	.	TRBJ2-1	TRBD2	CASSFLGREGNEQFF	TGTGCCAGCAGTTTTCTCGGGAGGGAGGGGAATGAGCAGTTCTTC
TRBV7-4	.	TRBJ1-1	.	CASSWTRGLNTEAFF	TGTGCCAGCAGCTGGACCCGAGGGCTGAACACTGAAGCTTTCTTT
TRBV29-1	few	TRBJ1-1	.	CSVEPGESNTEAFF	TGCAGCGTTGAACCGGGAGAGTCGAACACTGAAGCTTTCTTT
TRBV6-1	.	TRBJ2-2	.	CASSDRGKGTGELFF	TGTGCCAGCAGTGACAGGGGAAAGGGGACCGGGGAGCTGTTTTTT
TRBV7-9	once	TRBJ2-1	TRBD2	CASSLGSGRLLVNEQFF	TGTGCCAGCAGCTTGGGAAGCGGGAGGCTTCTCGTCAATGAGCAGTTCTTC
TRBV2	few	TRBJ2-3	TRBD2	CASMGAGVFTDTQYF	TGTGCCAGCATGGGAGCGGGAGTATTCACAGATACGCAGTATTTT
TRBV4-3	.	TRBJ2-5	.	CASSQAGSGETQYF	TGCGCCAGCAGCCAAGCGGGGTCGGGAGAGACCCAGTACTTC
TRBV19	.	TRBJ2-3	TRBD2	CASSIRASGNTDTQYF	TGTGCCAGTAGTATAAGGGCTAGCGGGAACACAGATACGCAGTATTTT
TRBV4-3	.	TRBJ2-5	TRBD2	CASSQGVTSGRFRTQYF	TGCGCCAGCAGCCAAGGGGTAACTAGCGGGAGGTTTCGGACCCAGTACTTC
TRBV5-8	.	TRBJ1-5	.	CASKLTSNQPQHF	TGTGCCAGCAAGTTAACTAGCAATCAGCCCCAGCATTTT
TRBV12-3/TRBV12-4	.	TRBJ1-2	.	CASREQAHGYTF	TGTGCCAGCAGGGAACAGGCTCATGGCTACACCTTC
TRBV12-5	many	TRBJ2-5	TRBD2	CASGLISGGKQETQYF	TGTGCTAGTGGTTTGATTAGCGGGGGAAAGCAAGAGACCCAGTACTTC